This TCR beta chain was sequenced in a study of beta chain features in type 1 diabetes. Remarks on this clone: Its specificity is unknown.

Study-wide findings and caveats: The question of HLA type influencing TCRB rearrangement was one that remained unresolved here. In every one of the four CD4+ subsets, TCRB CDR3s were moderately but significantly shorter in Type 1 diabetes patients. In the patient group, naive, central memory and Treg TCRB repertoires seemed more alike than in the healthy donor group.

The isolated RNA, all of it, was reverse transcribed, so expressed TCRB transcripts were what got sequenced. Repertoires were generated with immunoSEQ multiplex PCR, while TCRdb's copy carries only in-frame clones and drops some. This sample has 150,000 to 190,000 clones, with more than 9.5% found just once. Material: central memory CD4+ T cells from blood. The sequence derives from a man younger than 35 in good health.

CDR3 sequence (DNA): TGTGCCAGCAGCGTAGAAGAGGAGAGAGCTGAAGCTTTCTTT. Its translation is CASSVEEERAEAFF. The chain joins TRBV9 to TRBJ1-1; the D is unclear. V lost 0 bases to trimming and J lost 6 bases, with 12 bases between them. The CDR3 is 14 amino acids. Germline CDR1 reads SGDLS; CDR2 reads YYNGEE.